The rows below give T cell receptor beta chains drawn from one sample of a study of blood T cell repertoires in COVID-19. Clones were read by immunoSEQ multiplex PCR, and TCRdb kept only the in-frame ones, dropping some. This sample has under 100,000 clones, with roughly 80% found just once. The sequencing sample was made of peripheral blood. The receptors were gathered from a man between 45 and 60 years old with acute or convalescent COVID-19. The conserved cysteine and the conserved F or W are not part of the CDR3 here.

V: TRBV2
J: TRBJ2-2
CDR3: ASSDRGANTGELF

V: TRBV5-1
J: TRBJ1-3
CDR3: ASTPTGVSSGNTIY

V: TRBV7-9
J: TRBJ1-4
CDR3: ASSFVARGNEKLF

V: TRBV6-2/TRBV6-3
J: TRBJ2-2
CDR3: ASSSTGGVLGTGELF

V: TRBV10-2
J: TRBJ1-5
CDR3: ASNSQGNQPQH

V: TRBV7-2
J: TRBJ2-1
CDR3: ASSPSGNGNEQF

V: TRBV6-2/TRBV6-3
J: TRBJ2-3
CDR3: ASSYSRVADTQY

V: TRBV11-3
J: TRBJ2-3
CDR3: ASSQGGTGTDTQY

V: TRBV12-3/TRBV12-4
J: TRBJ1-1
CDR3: ASSLGLGTGRI

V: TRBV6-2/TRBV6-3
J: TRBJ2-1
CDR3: ASSYPQEALHNEQF

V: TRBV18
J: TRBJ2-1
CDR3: ASSQEGGPGYNEQF

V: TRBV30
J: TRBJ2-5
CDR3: AWSLRGAKETQY

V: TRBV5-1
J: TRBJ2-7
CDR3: ASKGTLSGEQY

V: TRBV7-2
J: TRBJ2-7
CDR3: ASIRGGESSYEQY

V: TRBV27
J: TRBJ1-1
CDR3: ASSFPGARTEAF

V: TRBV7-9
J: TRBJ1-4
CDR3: ASSLRSGNEKLF

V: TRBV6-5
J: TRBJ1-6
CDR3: ASSYPREGGPPLH

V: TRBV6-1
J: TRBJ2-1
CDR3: ASSDRLGSSYNEQF

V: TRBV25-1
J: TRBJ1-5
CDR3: ASSGTGDQPQH

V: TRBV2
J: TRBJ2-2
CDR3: ASNRQHTGELF

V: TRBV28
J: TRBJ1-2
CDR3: ASSTWTGTYGYT

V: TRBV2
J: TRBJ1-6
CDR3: ASSVQGANSPLH

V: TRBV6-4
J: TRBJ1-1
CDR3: ASRRQGLNTEAF

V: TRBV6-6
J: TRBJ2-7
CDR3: ASSPRDRGYEQY